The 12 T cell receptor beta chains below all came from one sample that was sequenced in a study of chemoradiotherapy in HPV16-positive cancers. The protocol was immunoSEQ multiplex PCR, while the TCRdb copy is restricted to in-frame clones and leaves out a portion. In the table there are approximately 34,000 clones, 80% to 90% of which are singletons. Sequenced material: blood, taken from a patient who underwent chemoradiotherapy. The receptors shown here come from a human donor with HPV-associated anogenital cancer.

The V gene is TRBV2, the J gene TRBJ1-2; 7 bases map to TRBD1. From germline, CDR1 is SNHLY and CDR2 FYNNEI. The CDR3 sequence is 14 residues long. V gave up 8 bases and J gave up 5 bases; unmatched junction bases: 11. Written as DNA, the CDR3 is TGTGCCAGCCTTCACGACAGGGTCTCGTATGGCTACACCTTC. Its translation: CASLHDRVSYGYTF.

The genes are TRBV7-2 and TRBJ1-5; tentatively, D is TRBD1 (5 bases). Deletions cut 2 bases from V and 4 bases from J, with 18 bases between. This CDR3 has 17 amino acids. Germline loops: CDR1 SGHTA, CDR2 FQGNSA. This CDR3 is CASSLTRTNSLNQPQHF. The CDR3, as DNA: TGTGCCAGCAGCTTAACCCGGACAAATTCCCTTAATCAGCCCCAGCATTTT.

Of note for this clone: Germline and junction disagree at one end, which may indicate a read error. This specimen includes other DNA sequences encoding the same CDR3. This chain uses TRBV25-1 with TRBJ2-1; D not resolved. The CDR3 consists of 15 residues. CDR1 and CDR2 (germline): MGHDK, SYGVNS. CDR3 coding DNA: TGTGCCAGCAGTGAAACGGCTGTCTTAGGGAATGAGCAATTCTTC. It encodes CASSETAVLGNEQFF.

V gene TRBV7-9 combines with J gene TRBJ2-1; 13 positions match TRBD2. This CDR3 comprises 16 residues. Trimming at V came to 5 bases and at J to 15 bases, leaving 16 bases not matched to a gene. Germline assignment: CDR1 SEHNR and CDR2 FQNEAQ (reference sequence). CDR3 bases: TGTGCCAGCAGCCCCGAAGGACTAGCGGGAGCCGTTCGGTGGTTCTTC. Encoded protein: CASSPEGLAGAVRWFF.

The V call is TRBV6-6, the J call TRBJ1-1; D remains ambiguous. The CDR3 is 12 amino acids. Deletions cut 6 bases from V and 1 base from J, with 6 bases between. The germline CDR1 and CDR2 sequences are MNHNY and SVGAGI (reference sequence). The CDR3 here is CASSPQNTEAFF. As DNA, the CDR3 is TGTGCCAGCAGCCCTCAGAACACTGAAGCTTTCTTT.

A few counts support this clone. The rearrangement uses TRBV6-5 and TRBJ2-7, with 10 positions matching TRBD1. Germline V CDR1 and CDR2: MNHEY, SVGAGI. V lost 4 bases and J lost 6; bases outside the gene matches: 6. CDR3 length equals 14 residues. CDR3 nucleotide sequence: TGTGCCAGCAGTTCCGGGACAGGGGCCTCCGAGCAGTACTTC. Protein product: CASSSGTGASEQYF.

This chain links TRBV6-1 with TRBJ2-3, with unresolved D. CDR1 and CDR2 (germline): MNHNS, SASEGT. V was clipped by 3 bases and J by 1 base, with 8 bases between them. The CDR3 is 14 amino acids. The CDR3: CASSDYGGTDTQYF. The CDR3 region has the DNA TGTGCCAGCAGTGATTATGGGGGCACAGATACGCAGTATTTT.

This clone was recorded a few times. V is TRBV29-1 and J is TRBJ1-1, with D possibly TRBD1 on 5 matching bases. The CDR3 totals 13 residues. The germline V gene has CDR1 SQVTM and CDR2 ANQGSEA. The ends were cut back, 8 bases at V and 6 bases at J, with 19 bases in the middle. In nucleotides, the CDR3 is TGCAGCACTCCCCCTAGGGGAAAAGCTGAAGCTTTCTTT. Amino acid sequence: CSTPPRGKAEAFF.

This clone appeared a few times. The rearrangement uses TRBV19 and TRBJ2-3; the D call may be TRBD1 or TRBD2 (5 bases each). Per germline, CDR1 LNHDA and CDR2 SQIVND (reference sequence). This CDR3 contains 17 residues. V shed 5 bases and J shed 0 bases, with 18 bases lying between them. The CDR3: CASSHDPGRPSTDTQYF. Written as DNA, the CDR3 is TGTGCCAGTAGTCATGATCCGGGACGGCCGAGCACAGATACGCAGTATTTT. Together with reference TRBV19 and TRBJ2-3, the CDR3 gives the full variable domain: DGGITQSPKYLFRKEGQNVTLSCEQNLNHDAMYWYRQDPGQGLRLIYYSQIVNDFQKGDIAEGYSVSREKKESFPLTVTSAQKNPTAFYLCASSHDPGRPSTDTQYFGPGTRLTVL.

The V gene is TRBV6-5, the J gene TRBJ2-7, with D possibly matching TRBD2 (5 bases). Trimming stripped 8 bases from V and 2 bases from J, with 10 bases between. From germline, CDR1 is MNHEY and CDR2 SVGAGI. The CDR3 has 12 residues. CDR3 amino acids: CASGGRPYEQYF. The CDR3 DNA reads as TGTGCCAGCGGAGGCCGCCCCTACGAGCAGTACTTC.

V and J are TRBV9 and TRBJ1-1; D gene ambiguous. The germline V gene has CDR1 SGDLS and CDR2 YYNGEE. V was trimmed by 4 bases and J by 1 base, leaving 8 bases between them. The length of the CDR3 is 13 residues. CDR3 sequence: CASSPTANTEAFF. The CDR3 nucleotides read TGTGCCAGCAGCCCTACAGCGAACACTGAAGCTTTCTTT.

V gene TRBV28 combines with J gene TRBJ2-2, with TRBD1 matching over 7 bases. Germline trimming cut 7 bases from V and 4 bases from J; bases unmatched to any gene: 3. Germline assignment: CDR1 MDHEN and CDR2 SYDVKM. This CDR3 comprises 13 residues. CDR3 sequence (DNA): TGTGCCAGCACCAGGGGGATCACCGGGGAGCTGTTTTTT. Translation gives CASTRGITGELFF.